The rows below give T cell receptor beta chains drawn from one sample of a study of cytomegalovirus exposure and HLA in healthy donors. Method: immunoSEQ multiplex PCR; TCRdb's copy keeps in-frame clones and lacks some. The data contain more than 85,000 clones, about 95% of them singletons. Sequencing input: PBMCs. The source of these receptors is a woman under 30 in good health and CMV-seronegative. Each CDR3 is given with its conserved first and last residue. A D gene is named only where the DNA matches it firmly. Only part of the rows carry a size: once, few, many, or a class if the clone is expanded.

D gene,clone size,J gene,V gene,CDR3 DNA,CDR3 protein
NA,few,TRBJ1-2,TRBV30,TGTGCCTGGACCAGGGGAAGTGGCTACACCTTC,CAWTRGSGYTF
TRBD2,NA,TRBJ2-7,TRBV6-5,TGTGCCAGCAGTTACACAAACCCGGGACTAGTCTCGGGGCAGTACTTC,CASSYTNPGLVSGQYF
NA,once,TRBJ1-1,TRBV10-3,TGTGCCATCAGCTACTCTCAGGTGAACACTGAAGCTTTCTTT,CAISYSQVNTEAFF
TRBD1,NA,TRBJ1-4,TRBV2,TGTGCCAGCGTCGGGACAGCCAATAAAAAGGGGGAAAAACTGTTTTTT,CASVGTANKKGEKLFF
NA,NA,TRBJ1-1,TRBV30,TGTGCCTGGAGTTTCGGGGGTTGGAGCACTGAAGCTTTCTTT,CAWSFGGWSTEAFF
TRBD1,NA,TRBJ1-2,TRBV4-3,TGCGCCAGCAGCTACCCTACGGGACAGGGGAACTATGGCTACACCTTC,CASSYPTGQGNYGYTF
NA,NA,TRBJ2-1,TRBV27,TGTGCCAGCAGTTTATCCCCCCTACCCAGCGGCAATGAGCAGTTCTTC,CASSLSPLPSGNEQFF
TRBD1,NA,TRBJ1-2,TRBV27,TGTGCCAGCCATCCAGGGGAACAGGGGGCGCTTGGCTACACCTTC,CASHPGEQGALGYTF
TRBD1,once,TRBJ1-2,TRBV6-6,TGTGCCAGCAGCTCCGGGACAGGGCTGTCTAACTATGGCTACACCTTC,CASSSGTGLSNYGYTF
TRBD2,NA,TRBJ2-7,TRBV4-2,TGTGCCAGCAGCCAAGAGGGGGGGACTACCTCCTACGAGCAGTACTTC,CASSQEGGTTSYEQYF
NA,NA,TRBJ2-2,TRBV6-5,TGTGCCAGCAGTTTCGAGGTTAGGGGAGGGGAGCTGTTTTTT,CASSFEVRGGELFF
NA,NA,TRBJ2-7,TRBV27,TGTGCCAGCAGGTCCGACAAGGCAGCCGCCTACGAGCAGTACTTC,CASRSDKAAAYEQYF
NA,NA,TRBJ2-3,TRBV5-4,TGTGCCAGCAGCCTATGGGGACTCACAGATACGCAGTATTTT,CASSLWGLTDTQYF
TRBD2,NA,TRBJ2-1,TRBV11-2,TGTGCCAGCAGCTTCGGGACTAGCGGGAATCCTGCCGAGCAGTTCTTC,CASSFGTSGNPAEQFF
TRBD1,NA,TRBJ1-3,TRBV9,TGTGCCAGCAGCGCCCCCCCAGGGGGACAGAGCTCTGGAAACACCATATATTTT,CASSAPPGGQSSGNTIYF
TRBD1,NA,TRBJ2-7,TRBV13,TGTGCCAGCAGCGGCCCGGGACAGGGAGCCAGCACCTACGAGCAGTACTTC,CASSGPGQGASTYEQYF